The TCR beta chain under discussion was sequenced for a study of cytomegalovirus exposure and HLA in healthy donors. Study-wide points: It is likely that the observed cluster of highly shared sequence variants was a sequencing artifact. Later analysis showed TCR association rates varying by HLA locus, highest for DRB1 and lowest for HLA-C.

Germline assignment: CDR1 MNHEY and CDR2 SVGAGI. V was pared by 4 bases and J by 6 bases, with 8 bases of the junction left unmatched. This CDR3 is built from 15 residues. Primers: 60 Vbeta forward and 13 Jbeta reverse. Sequencing used immunoSEQ multiplex PCR; TCRdb keeps in-frame clones, though not all of them. The data hold 85,000 to 100,000 clones, with 75% to 85% observed a single time. The table lists this clone with a few counts. What it binds is unknown. The sequence came from a male donor in good health and CMV-seropositive. The sample taken for sequencing was PBMCs. The rearrangement joins TRBV6-5 to TRBJ1-4; 7 nucleotides match TRBD1. The CDR3 DNA is TGTGCCAGCAGTTCCCCAAAGGGGGCGGATGAAAAACTGTTTTTT. It codes for CASSSPKGADEKLFF.